Listed here is a single T cell receptor beta chain. The V and J ends lost 4 bases and 7 bases respectively, with 17 bases between them. Germline V gives CDR1 SGDLS, CDR2 YYNGEE. The CDR3 contains 14 residues. This record comes from a study of blood T cell repertoires in COVID-19. TCRdb keeps only in-frame clones here, not all; method: immunoSEQ multiplex PCR. The table includes tens of thousands of clones, around four fifths detected once. This receptor was taken from a human donor in a cohort sampled during active COVID-19. V usage is TRBV9 and J usage is TRBJ1-2; perhaps TRBD1 as D (6 bases). Sequencing used peripheral blood. The CDR3 spells CASSSQGGGSGYTF. The CDR3, as DNA: TGTGCCAGCAGCTCTCAAGGGGGGGGCTCTGGCTACACCTTC.